This TCR beta chain was obtained from a study of T-cell reconstitution after alpha-beta-depleted transplantation in children. Germline V lookup: CDR1 SGHRS, CDR2 YFSETQ. The CDR3 length is 13 residues. The junction had 3 bases not matched to a gene; V was cut back by 4 bases and J by 6 bases. This clonotype was seen many times. Using unique molecular identifiers, the investigators prepared the TCRbeta library. MiXCR, run by TCRdb on the PCR reads, gives a single entry per CDR3 protein. This sample yields about 420,000 distinct CDR3 sequences, of which roughly 10% are seen a single time; roughly 5% belongs to the top ten.

The gene calls are TRBV5-1 and TRBJ2-3; 9 positions match TRBD2. The sample was PBMCs from the stem cell graft donor, taken from the stem cell graft. This sequence was found in a human donor who donated a stem cell graft to a child with acute myeloid leukemia. Written as DNA, the CDR3 is TGCGCCAGCAGCCCCGCGGGGGGGGATACGCAGTATTTT. Protein: CASSPAGGDTQYF. Variable domain in full (rest from reference TRBV5-1 and TRBJ2-3): KAGVTQTPRYLIKTRGQQVTLSCSPISGHRSVSWYQQTPGQGLQFLFEYFSETQRNKGNFPGRFSGRQFSNSRSEMNVSTLELGDSALYLCASSPAGGDTQYFGPGTRLTVL.